This T cell receptor (beta chain) was recorded in a study of blood T cell repertoires in COVID-19. Some clones are missing from TCRdb's copy, which holds only in-frame ones; the method was immunoSEQ multiplex PCR. The sample carries fewer than 600,000 clones, roughly 87% recorded once. The germline gives CDR1 SNHLY, CDR2 FYNNEI. The CDR3 sequence is 13 residues long. Trimming removed 6 bases from V and 7 bases from J; junction bases left unmatched: 3. The table lists this clone with a few counts. Input material: peripheral blood. The chain combines TRBV2 with TRBJ1-6; 7 nucleotides match TRBD1. The clonotype comes from a young man with COVID-19, enrolled during active disease. CDR3 residues: CASSPQGNSPLHF. The CDR3 DNA follows: TGTGCCAGCAGCCCACAGGGGAATTCACCCCTCCACTTT.